Shown below are 10 T cell receptor beta chains from a single sample sequenced in a study of T cell responses to AZD1222 COVID-19 vaccine (dated by TCRdb to the early 2020s). The time point label here, explained by the study, means: baseline before first vaccination. The library was produced with the immunoSEQ multiplex PCR assay. The table was pulled from immuneACCESS by TCRdb, which kept in-frame rearrangements only. Such tables lose some clones; where checked, under half of the loss comes from unresolved V genes, and the rest has no known cause. The sample table lists fewer than 130,000 clones, 88% of them with a count of one. Jointly, the top ten make up about 1.6% of the sample. Sequencing was performed on peripheral blood, taken on day 0 of AZD1222 vaccination. The source of these receptors is an adult in good health.

CDR3 in DNA: TGTGCCAGTAACAGAGACTCTGGAAACACCATATATTTT. Amino acid sequence: CASNRDSGNTIYF. The chain links TRBV19 to TRBJ1-3; no firm D call. Trimming took 7 bases from V and 0 from J, leaving 7 bases between them. CDR1 is LNHDA and CDR2 is SQIVND in the germline V gene (reference sequence). The CDR3 is made up of 13 amino acids.

The rearrangement uses TRBV4-2 and TRBJ2-1; D call uncertain. From germline, CDR1 is LGHNA and CDR2 YNFKEQ. This CDR3 has 15 residues. Trimming took 4 bases from V and 0 from J, leaving 10 bases between them. In DNA, the CDR3 is TGTGCCAGCAGCCTGACTGCAAGCTCCTACAATGAGCAGTTCTTC. It specifies CASSLTASSYNEQFF.

The chain employs TRBV6-2 or TRBV6-3 and TRBJ1-2; 7 bases are shared with TRBD1. The CDR3 length is 11 residues. Germline loops: CDR1 MNHEY, CDR2 SVGEGT. V shed 5 bases, J shed 11 bases, and the junction held 5 bases outside the gene matches. The CDR3: CASSPRDSYTF. As DNA, the CDR3 is TGTGCCAGCAGTCCCAGGGACAGTTACACCTTC.

The chain is built from TRBV5-1 and TRBJ2-6, with a weak D call TRBD1 (5 bases). Trimming took 5 bases from V and 0 from J, leaving 15 bases between them. The CDR3 extends over 17 amino acids. Per the germline V gene, CDR1 is SGHRS and CDR2 is YFSETQ. CDR3 region: CASRAAGLSSGANVLTF. CDR3 in DNA: TGCGCCAGCAGGGCCGCAGGGTTGAGCTCTGGGGCCAACGTCCTGACTTTC. The full variable domain, with the rest looked up from reference TRBV5-1 and TRBJ2-6, is KAGVTQTPRYLIKTRGQQVTLSCSPISGHRSVSWYQQTPGQGLQFLFEYFSETQRNKGNFPGRFSGRQFSNSRSEMNVSTLELGDSALYLCASRAAGLSSGANVLTFGAGSRLTVL.

The CDR3 DNA reads TGCGCCAGCAGCTTTACGGGGTCCTCCAGTGAGCAGTTCTTC. Translated: CASSFTGSSSEQFF. The chain couples TRBV5-1 to TRBJ2-1; a possible D gene is TRBD2 (5 bases). Trimming removed 2 bases from V and 9 bases from J, with 15 bases in between. The V gene's germline CDR1 is SGHRS and CDR2 YFSETQ. The CDR3 totals 14 residues. Filled out from reference TRBV5-1 and TRBJ2-1, the complete variable domain reads KAGVTQTPRYLIKTRGQQVTLSCSPISGHRSVSWYQQTPGQGLQFLFEYFSETQRNKGNFPGRFSGRQFSNSRSEMNVSTLELGDSALYLCASSFTGSSSEQFFGPGTRLTVL.

The chain has TRBV5-6 and TRBJ2-3, with 13 positions matching TRBD2. The CDR3 loop spans 16 amino acids. Germline loops: CDR1 SGHDT, CDR2 YYEEEE. After removal of 5 bases from V and 1 base from J, the junction contained 4 bases not matched to a gene. Here the CDR3 reads CASSAGLAGGTDTQYF. The CDR3 DNA reads as TGTGCCAGCAGTGCCGGACTAGCGGGGGGCACAGATACGCAGTATTTT.

The V and J genes are TRBV29-1 and TRBJ1-3; D is ambiguous. CDR1 SQVTM and CDR2 ANQGSEA come from the germline V gene. Trimming stripped 5 bases from V and 4 bases from J, with 6 bases between. The CDR3 has 11 amino acids. The CDR3: CSVSLGNTIYF. The CDR3 DNA reads TGCAGCGTTAGTTTGGGAAACACCATATATTTT. Full variable domain (remainder filled in from reference TRBV29-1 and TRBJ1-3): SAVISQKPSRDICQRGTSLTIQCQVDSQVTMMFWYRQQPGQSLTLIATANQGSEATYESGFVIDKFPISRPNLTFSTLTVSNMSPEDSSIYLCSVSLGNTIYFGEGSWLTVV.

Only one count was recorded for this clone. This rearrangement joins TRBV18 to TRBJ2-7, with 7 bases lining up with TRBD1. The germline V gene has CDR1 KGHSH and CDR2 LQKENI. V was clipped by 1 base and J by 2 bases; unmatched bases: 5. The length of the CDR3 is 15 residues. CDR3 nucleotides: TGTGCCAGCTCACCACTAGGACAGGACCCCTACGAGCAGTACTTC. It specifies CASSPLGQDPYEQYF.

The rearrangement links TRBV2 to TRBJ1-2; D gene uncertain. V was shortened by 9 bases and J by 6 bases, with 8 bases between the two germline ends. The CDR3 length is 10 residues. CDR1 and CDR2 from the germline V gene are SNHLY and FYNNEI. The CDR3 protein is CARGADGYTF. The CDR3 DNA follows: TGTGCCAGAGGAGCCGATGGCTACACCTTC. The full variable domain, with the rest looked up from reference TRBV2 and TRBJ1-2, is EPEVTQTPSHQVTQMGQEVILRCVPISNHLYFYWYRQILGQKVEFLVSFYNNEISEKSEIFDDQFSVERPDGSNFTLKIRSTKLEDSAMYFCARGADGYTFGSGTRLTVV.

The V and J genes are TRBV11-1 and TRBJ1-1; 7 positions agree with TRBD1. Germline CDR1 reads SGHAT; CDR2 reads FQDESV (reference sequence). The CDR3 has 15 amino acids. The junction had 7 bases not matched to a gene; V was cut back by 6 bases and J by 0 bases. The DNA for the CDR3 is TGTGCCAGCAGGGCGACCGGGACAGTGAACACTGAAGCTTTCTTT. This translates into CASRATGTVNTEAFF.